A single sample gave rise to the 14 T cell receptor beta chains below, sequenced in a study of cytomegalovirus exposure and HLA in healthy donors. PCR involved 60 Vbeta and 13 Jbeta primers. The method was immunoSEQ multiplex PCR; TCRdb's version includes in-frame clones alone and lacks a portion of them. The profile shows some 140,000 clones, approximately 74% of them singletons. The material sequenced was PBMCs. The receptor set was obtained from a man younger than 35 in good health and CMV-seronegative.

This sequence joins TRBV28 and TRBJ1-6, with D unresolved. CDR1 is MDHEN, CDR2 SYDVKM, per germline. The CDR3 consists of 15 residues. V was clipped by 7 bases and J by 0 bases, with 10 bases between them. In DNA form, the CDR3 reads TGTGCCAGCACCCATCCGAGCTCCTATAATTCACCCCTCCACTTT. Amino acids: CASTHPSSYNSPLHF.

The chain couples TRBV28 to TRBJ2-3; D not resolved. This CDR3 spans 12 amino acids. V lost 5 bases to trimming and J lost 6 bases, with 9 bases between them. Germline V gene data show CDR1 as MDHEN and CDR2 as SYDVKM. The CDR3 DNA is TGTGCCAGCAGTACTGCCCTGGATACGCAGTATTTT. Its translation: CASSTALDTQYF. The entire variable domain, with the rest obtained from reference TRBV28 and TRBJ2-3, is as follows: DVKVTQSSRYLVKRTGEKVFLECVQDMDHENMFWYRQDPGLGLRLIYFSYDVKMKEKGDIPEGYSVSREKKERFSLILESASTNQTSMYLCASSTALDTQYFGPGTRLTVL.

This clone was seen a few times. The chain combines TRBV5-4 with TRBJ2-1, with 8 bases lining up with TRBD2. Losses at the gene ends were 7 bases for V and 5 bases for J; bases not matched to a gene: 8. Per germline, CDR1 SGHNT and CDR2 YYREEE (reference sequence). The CDR3 runs 14 residues. CDR3 sequence: CASARGGLDNEQFF. The CDR3, as DNA: TGTGCCAGCGCCCGGGGGGGGCTGGACAATGAGCAGTTCTTC.

Only one count was recorded for this clone. The rearrangement joins TRBV4-1 to TRBJ2-7; 7 bases agree with TRBD1. V shed 4 bases, J shed 2 bases, and the junction held 5 bases outside the gene matches. The CDR3 length is 14 residues. CDR1 MGHRA and CDR2 YSYEKL come from the germline V gene. CDR3 in amino acids: CASSRDRVTYEQYF. CDR3 bases: TGCGCCAGCAGCCGAGACAGGGTGACCTACGAGCAGTACTTC.

V is TRBV15 and J is TRBJ1-2; TRBD1 agrees at 12 bases. Trimming cost V 4 bases and J 7 bases; bases outside gene matches: 7. This CDR3 region has 15 residues. In germline, CDR1 is LNHNV, CDR2 YYDKDF (reference sequence). The DNA of the CDR3 is TGTGCCACCAGCAAAGGGACAGGGGGCGTGGTTGGCTACACCTTC. Its translation is CATSKGTGGVVGYTF.

This clone came up once. The chain links TRBV28 to TRBJ1-6; 9 bases match TRBD1. Germline V gene lookup returns CDR1 MDHEN and CDR2 SYDVKM. The CDR3 length is 15 residues. With 5 bases clipped from V and 7 bases from J, the junction kept 6 bases outside the gene matches. The CDR3 DNA reads TGTGCCAGCAGTATAAGACAGGGGGGCAATTCACCCCTCCACTTT. The encoded protein is CASSIRQGGNSPLHF. The complete variable domain, with remaining parts taken from reference TRBV28 and TRBJ1-6, reads DVKVTQSSRYLVKRTGEKVFLECVQDMDHENMFWYRQDPGLGLRLIYFSYDVKMKEKGDIPEGYSVSREKKERFSLILESASTNQTSMYLCASSIRQGGNSPLHFGNGTRLTVT.

The V gene is TRBV30, the J gene TRBJ1-2; 7 bases match TRBD1. Trimming cost V 4 bases and J 2 bases; bases outside gene matches: 7. This CDR3 is built from 14 residues. Per the germline V gene, CDR1 is GTSNPN and CDR2 is SVGIG (reference sequence). This CDR3 reads CAWNSETGNYGYTF. DNA for the CDR3: TGTGCCTGGAATAGTGAGACAGGGAACTATGGCTACACCTTC.

This clone was observed once. The chain recombines TRBV6-5 with TRBJ2-1; the D gene is possibly TRBD2 (6 bases). The CDR3 has 13 residues. Deletions cut 9 bases from V and 6 bases from J, with 15 bases between. The germline V gene has CDR1 MNHEY and CDR2 SVGAGI. CDR3 protein: CAREGKLSNEQFF. The DNA for the CDR3 is TGTGCCAGGGAGGGTAAGTTGAGCAATGAGCAGTTCTTC.

The chain recombines TRBV5-1 with TRBJ1-6, with D uncertain. Per the germline V gene, CDR1 is SGHRS and CDR2 is YFSETQ. CDR3 length: 15 amino acids. V gave up 0 bases and J gave up 10 bases, with 14 bases separating them. CDR3 coding DNA: TGCGCCAGCAGCTTGGTAGCGAAGAGGAACTCACCCCTCCACTTT. It is translated as CASSLVAKRNSPLHF. The full variable domain, rest sourced from reference TRBV5-1 and TRBJ1-6, is KAGVTQTPRYLIKTRGQQVTLSCSPISGHRSVSWYQQTPGQGLQFLFEYFSETQRNKGNFPGRFSGRQFSNSRSEMNVSTLELGDSALYLCASSLVAKRNSPLHFGNGTRLTVT.

The chain couples TRBV5-6 to TRBJ2-7, with D hard to call. V gave up 1 base and J gave up 3 bases, with 14 bases separating them. CDR1 is SGHDT and CDR2 is YYEEEE in the germline V gene. CDR3 length equals 15 residues. CDR3 DNA: TGTGCCAGCAGCTTGAAGAGTACGGCCGACTACGAGCAGTACGTC. Translated: CASSLKSTADYEQYV.

Concerning this clone itself: This CDR3 is also generated by other DNA sequences in the sample. This chain joins TRBV19 and TRBJ1-2; 9 bases match TRBD1. CDR1 and CDR2 (germline): LNHDA, SQIVND (reference sequence). V dropped 5 bases and J dropped 9; count of bases not matched to a gene: 13. The CDR3 covers 15 residues. CDR3 coding DNA: TGTGCCAGTAGTGTGTTTGCGACAGGGGGTTCGAGCTACACCTTC. Translating gives CASSVFATGGSSYTF.

This CDR3 reads CASSQAPAGGPGLYEQYF. The CDR3, as DNA: TGCGCCAGCAGCCAAGCCCCAGCGGGGGGGCCGGGTTTGTACGAGCAGTACTTC. V is TRBV4-3 and J is TRBJ2-7, with 10 bases identical to TRBD2. The CDR3 runs to 18 residues. The trim removed 1 base at V and 4 bases at J, leaving 13 bases unmatched. Germline V gives CDR1 LGHNA, CDR2 YSLEER.

The chain links TRBV4-1 to TRBJ1-1, with a possible D match to TRBD1 (6 bases). There are 17 residues in the CDR3. The V end was cut by 0 bases, the J end by 1 base, with 15 bases between. Per germline, CDR1 MGHRA and CDR2 YSYEKL. In DNA, the CDR3 is TGCGCCAGCAGCCAAGATTTAGGGGGATCCCAGAACACTGAAGCTTTCTTT. This translates into CASSQDLGGSQNTEAFF.

This chain links TRBV6-5 with TRBJ2-5, with a weak D call TRBD2 (6 bases). CDR3 length: 15 amino acids. V was shortened by 4 bases and J by 4 bases, with 16 bases between the two germline ends. The germline gives CDR1 MNHEY, CDR2 SVGAGI. The CDR3 spells CASSSASGVRETQYF. CDR3 DNA sequence: TGTGCCAGCAGTTCCGCTTCGGGAGTTCGAGAGACCCAGTACTTC.